The 29 T cell receptor beta chains in this list originate from one sample, sequenced in a study of PD-1 blockade in mismatch repair-deficient tumors. The assay was immunoSEQ multiplex PCR, and TCRdb's table has in-frame clones only and misses some. Of around 120,000 clones listed, about 86% are singletons. This specimen was peripheral blood, taken 44 weeks after starting pembrolizumab. The receptors originated from an adult with mismatch repair-deficient cancer.

CDR3 sequence reads: CAWSPHRAQGLVHEQYF. The CDR3, as DNA: TGTGCCTGGAGTCCACATAGGGCACAGGGGTTGGTCCACGAGCAGTACTTC. This chain connects TRBV30 to TRBJ2-7, with 7 bases that match TRBD1. Germline CDR1 and CDR2: GTSNPN and SVGIG (reference sequence). V lost 2 bases to trimming and J lost 5 bases; unmatched junction nucleotides: 18. The CDR3 contains 17 residues.

The table lists this clone with a count of one. The chain is built from TRBV28 and TRBJ2-7; TRBD2 matches at 8 bases. This CDR3 has 15 amino acids. V trimming: 4 bases; J trimming: 2 bases; junction bases outside the gene matches: 7. Germline CDR1 MDHEN, CDR2 SYDVKM. The CDR3 DNA is TGTGCCAGCAGTTCTCAGCGGGAGCCGACCTACGAGCAGTACTTC. Residues: CASSSQREPTYEQYF.

V is TRBV6-6 and J is TRBJ2-5; 12 bases line up with TRBD2. The CDR3 covers 16 residues. The germline gives CDR1 MNHNY, CDR2 SVGAGI (reference sequence). V was pared by 2 bases and J by 6 bases, with 7 bases of the junction left unmatched. CDR3 in DNA: TGTGCCAGCAGTTACCGGCTAGCGGGAGGGCCGAAGACCCAGTACTTC. Its translation: CASSYRLAGGPKTQYF.

This clone was seen once. A much bigger clone sits one base away, suggesting this may be a read error. J is TRBJ1-4 and V is TRBV6-1; 10 bases match TRBD1. CDR3 length equals 14 residues. The germline V gene has CDR1 MNHNS and CDR2 SASEGT. The V segment lost 5 bases and the J segment 7 bases; nucleotides outside the gene matches: 4. The CDR3: CASSKGTGVEKLFF. CDR3 coding DNA: TGTGCCAGCAGTAAAGGGACAGGGGTTGAAAAACTGTTTTTT.

This chain links TRBV18 with TRBJ2-7; maybe TRBD1 (6 bases). Germline V gene lookup returns CDR1 KGHSH and CDR2 LQKENI. The CDR3 consists of 14 residues. V shed 2 bases and J shed 4 bases, with 12 bases lying between them. CDR3 sequence (DNA): TGTGCCAGCTCACCAAAAGACAGGAGTTACGAGCAGTACTTC. Protein sequence: CASSPKDRSYEQYF.

The chain recombines TRBV14 with TRBJ2-3; 12 nucleotides align to TRBD2. The CDR3 is 17 residues long. The ends lost 4 bases at V and 3 bases at J; junction bases unmatched: 8. Germline CDR1 SGHDN, CDR2 FVKESK. Here the CDR3 reads CASSPQTSGRTTDTQYF. The CDR3 DNA reads TGTGCCAGCAGCCCCCAGACTAGCGGGAGAACTACAGATACGCAGTATTTT. Full variable domain (outside the CDR3, taken from reference TRBV14 and TRBJ2-3): EAGVTQFPSHSVIEKGQTVTLRCDPISGHDNLYWYRRVMGKEIKFLLHFVKESKQDESGMPNNRFLAERTGGTYSTLKVQPAELEDSGVYFCASSPQTSGRTTDTQYFGPGTRLTVL.

The genes are TRBV5-5 and TRBJ1-4, with D possibly matching TRBD1 (6 bases). CDR1 is SGHKS, CDR2 YYEKEE, per germline (reference sequence). The ends were cut back, 7 bases at V and 6 bases at J, with 13 bases in the middle. The CDR3 has 13 residues. The CDR3 DNA is TGTGCCAGCGGAAGGGGGGGAGATGAAAAACTGTTTTTT. Encoded protein: CASGRGGDEKLFF. Filled out from reference TRBV5-5 and TRBJ1-4, the complete variable domain reads DAGVTQSPTHLIKTRGQQVTLRCSPISGHKSVSWYQQVLGQGPQFIFQYYEKEERGRGNFPDRFSARQFPNYSSELNVNALLLGDSALYLCASGRGGDEKLFFGSGTQLSVL.

The V call is TRBV7-9, the J call TRBJ2-3; D unresolved. Trimming took off 8 bases at V and 0 bases at J, with 6 bases between the two ends. Germline CDR1 is SEHNR and CDR2 is FQNEAQ (reference sequence). There are 12 residues in the CDR3. The CDR3 is CASGDSTDTQYF. The CDR3 DNA is TGTGCCAGCGGAGATAGCACAGATACGCAGTATTTT. The variable domain in full, with the rest retrieved from reference TRBV7-9 and TRBJ2-3, is DTGVSQNPRHKITKRGQNVTFRCDPISEHNRLYWYRQTLGQGPEFLTYFQNEAQLEKSRLLSDRFSAERPKGSFSTLEIQRTEQGDSAMYLCASGDSTDTQYFGPGTRLTVL.

The chain is built from TRBV4-1 and TRBJ2-1; the match to TRBD1 covers 9 bases. CDR1 and CDR2 from the germline V gene are MGHRA and YSYEKL. CDR3 size: 15 residues. J lost 8 bases, V lost 0 bases, and 5 bases had no gene match. CDR3 sequence: CASSQEGGQGDEQFF. As DNA, the CDR3 is TGCGCCAGCAGCCAAGAAGGGGGACAGGGTGATGAGCAGTTCTTC.

This clone was seen just once. The CDR3 DNA reads TGCGCCAGCAGCTTGGAGGGAATGAACACTGAAGCTTTCTTT. Its protein product is CASSLEGMNTEAFF. The J gene is TRBJ1-1, the V gene TRBV5-1; D gene ambiguous. Germline CDR1 is SGHRS and CDR2 is YFSETQ. Trimming removed 0 bases from V and 0 bases from J, with 6 bases in between. The CDR3 spans 14 residues.

This sequence joins TRBV6-6 and TRBJ1-5; perhaps TRBD1 as D (5 bases). V was shortened by 0 bases and J by 7 bases, with 13 bases between the two germline ends. Per germline, CDR1 MNHNY and CDR2 SVGAGI (reference sequence). This CDR3 has 15 amino acids. This CDR3 is CASSYSIGGGQPQHF. The CDR3 DNA follows: TGTGCCAGCAGTTACTCGATTGGGGGAGGGCAGCCCCAGCATTTT.

The chain has TRBV5-1 and TRBJ1-2; tentative D call: TRBD1 (6 bases). This CDR3 has 15 amino acids. Trimming pared 4 bases from V and 4 bases from J, leaving 17 bases between. Germline V gene lookup returns CDR1 SGHRS and CDR2 YFSETQ. CDR3 residues: CASSPGAGLSYGYTF. In DNA, the CDR3 is TGCGCCAGCAGCCCGGGGGCGGGACTGTCCTATGGCTACACCTTC.

The chain combines TRBV10-3 with TRBJ2-7; 11 nucleotides match TRBD2. The germline V gene has CDR1 ENHRY and CDR2 SYGVKD. The V segment lost 6 bases and the J segment 3 bases; nucleotides outside the gene matches: 4. CDR3 size: 14 residues. CDR3 loop: CAIRDLAGGYEQYF. CDR3 nucleotides: TGTGCCATCAGGGACCTAGCGGGAGGCTACGAGCAGTACTTC.

The chain recombines TRBV7-9 with TRBJ2-2; D is ambiguous. Trimming left V 5 bases short and J 3 bases short, with 22 bases between. The CDR3 runs 18 residues. Germline V gives CDR1 SEHNR, CDR2 FQNEAQ (reference sequence). The CDR3 sequence is CASSATTPGFWDTGELFF. The CDR3 DNA reads as TGTGCCAGCAGCGCAACCACACCAGGCTTTTGGGACACCGGGGAGCTGTTTTTT.

The J gene is TRBJ2-1, the V gene TRBV7-9; TRBD2 agrees at 7 bases. This CDR3 comprises 15 residues. Germline CDR1 is SEHNR and CDR2 is FQNEAQ (reference sequence). V was clipped by 2 bases and J by 2 bases; unmatched bases: 3. In DNA form, the CDR3 reads TGTGCCAGCAGCTTATCTAGCGGTCCCTACAATGAGCAGTTCTTC. This codes for CASSLSSGPYNEQFF.

In this sample, this clone turned up once. J is TRBJ2-7 and V is TRBV25-1, with 7 bases identical to TRBD2. Trimming took 1 base from V and 4 from J; bases not matched to a gene: 7. CDR3 length equals 15 residues. CDR1 is MGHDK and CDR2 is SYGVNS in the germline V gene. CDR3 residues: CASSEWGGAAYEQYF. The CDR3, as DNA: TGTGCCAGCAGTGAATGGGGGGGAGCGGCATACGAGCAGTACTTC.

A single count supports this clone. This chain uses TRBV2 with TRBJ1-1; maybe TRBD1 (5 bases). CDR1 SNHLY and CDR2 FYNNEI come from the germline V gene. The CDR3 spans 14 residues. V was cut by 8 bases and J by 0 bases, with 13 bases left in between. CDR3 in amino acids: CASRRDRLNTEAFF. CDR3 DNA: TGTGCCAGCCGACGGGACCGATTGAACACTGAAGCTTTCTTT.

The gene calls are TRBV7-9 and TRBJ2-7, with 9 positions matching TRBD1. Per germline, CDR1 SEHNR and CDR2 FQNEAQ (reference sequence). The CDR3 runs to 16 residues. Unmatched junction bases numbered 11, after V lost 5 bases and J lost 3 bases. CDR3 sequence (DNA): TGTGCCAGCAGCCCCTCCTTTACAGGGGGCCGCTACGAGCAGTACTTC. This translates into CASSPSFTGGRYEQYF.

CDR3 sequence reads: CASSLGTGGFGTEAFF. The CDR3 nucleotides are TGTGCCAGCAGCTTAGGGACAGGGGGTTTCGGCACTGAAGCTTTCTTT. The chain couples TRBV11-2 to TRBJ1-1, with 10 bases fitting TRBD1. The CDR3 runs to 16 residues. Germline V gives CDR1 SGHAT, CDR2 FQNNGV. Unmatched junction bases numbered 6, after V lost 1 base and J lost 4 bases.

This chain links TRBV7-9 with TRBJ1-1; D is unclear. V lost 3 bases, J lost 7 bases, and 21 bases lay in between. The CDR3 extends over 16 amino acids. CDR1 and CDR2 (germline): SEHNR, FQNEAQ (reference sequence). CDR3 sequence: CASSFAPGLRYGEAFF. CDR3 nucleotide sequence: TGTGCCAGCAGCTTTGCCCCGGGTCTTAGATACGGTGAAGCTTTCTTT.

The V gene is TRBV10-2, the J gene TRBJ1-1; 8 nucleotides line up with TRBD1. The germline V gene has CDR1 WSHSY and CDR2 SAAADI. The CDR3 runs 13 residues. With V trimmed by 7 bases and J by 4 bases, 5 bases remained unmatched. The CDR3 nucleotides read TGCGCCAGCATGGGACAGGCGGGCACTGAAGCTTTCTTT. Encoded protein: CASMGQAGTEAFF.

The CDR3 DNA sequence: TGTGCCAGCAGCCCAAGACTAGCTGCCTACAATGAGCAGTTCTTC. Amino acids: CASSPRLAAYNEQFF. The V gene is TRBV5-8, the J gene TRBJ2-1; TRBD2 matches at 7 bases. With V trimmed by 4 bases and J by 2 bases, 6 bases remained unmatched. The V gene's germline CDR1 is SGHTS and CDR2 YDEGEE. This CDR3 is 15 amino acids long.

A single count supports this clone. This sequence joins TRBV4-3 and TRBJ2-7; 8 bases match TRBD1. Germline V gene data show CDR1 as LGHNA and CDR2 as YSLEER. This CDR3 is 14 amino acids long. The V gene end was trimmed by 1 base and the J gene end by 6 bases; junction bases not matched to a gene: 5. CDR3: CASSQGRGLFEQYF. The CDR3 bases are TGCGCCAGCAGCCAAGGCAGGGGGCTATTCGAGCAGTACTTC.

The chain joins TRBV5-6 to TRBJ2-7, with TRBD2 identical over 11 bases. With 2 bases clipped from V and 5 bases from J, the junction kept 6 bases outside the gene matches. The germline V gene encodes CDR1 SGHDT and CDR2 YYEEEE. CDR3 length: 15 residues. DNA for the CDR3: TGTGCCAGCAGCTTAATGGGACTAGCGGACGACGAGCAGTACTTC. Protein sequence: CASSLMGLADDEQYF.

The chain has TRBV5-1 and TRBJ2-1; tentative D call: TRBD1 (6 bases). The length of the CDR3 is 15 residues. Germline V CDR1 and CDR2: SGHRS, YFSETQ. V was cut by 2 bases and J by 0 bases, with 9 bases left in between. The CDR3 region is CASSFTGSSYNEQFF. In nucleotides, the CDR3 is TGCGCCAGCAGCTTTACAGGGTCCTCCTACAATGAGCAGTTCTTC.

The CDR3 is CASSQDGRGGANVLTF. CDR3 coding DNA: TGCGCCAGCAGCCAAGACGGCAGGGGTGGGGCCAACGTCCTGACTTTC. The V gene is TRBV4-3, the J gene TRBJ2-6, with D perhaps TRBD1 (6 bases). Germline V gene lookup returns CDR1 LGHNA and CDR2 YSLEER. Deletions cut 0 bases from V and 3 bases from J, with 9 bases between. The CDR3 covers 16 residues.

This chain joins TRBV4-3 and TRBJ2-7; 11 nucleotides align to TRBD2. V trimming: 0 bases; J trimming: 3 bases; junction bases outside the gene matches: 10. Germline V gives CDR1 LGHNA, CDR2 YSLEER. The CDR3 covers 18 residues. This CDR3 reads CASSQEVLTSGKFYEQYF. As DNA, the CDR3 is TGCGCCAGCAGCCAAGAAGTGCTGACTAGCGGGAAGTTCTACGAGCAGTACTTC.

In its sample, this clone was seen a few times. J is TRBJ2-2 and V is TRBV27; tentative D call: TRBD1 (5 bases). V was shortened by 3 bases and J by 5 bases, with 13 bases between the two germline ends. Germline V lookup: CDR1 MNHEY, CDR2 SMNVEV (reference sequence). CDR3 length: 15 amino acids. Here the CDR3 reads CASSFNQGGTGELFF. Written as DNA, the CDR3 is TGTGCCAGCAGTTTCAATCAGGGTGGAACCGGGGAGCTGTTTTTT.

Only one count was recorded for this clone. The V and J genes are TRBV30 and TRBJ2-2; possibly TRBD1 for D (6 bases). The germline V gene has CDR1 GTSNPN and CDR2 SVGIG (reference sequence). Trimming took off 7 bases at V and 4 bases at J, with 16 bases between the two ends. The CDR3 totals 14 residues. The CDR3 region is CAFVRTVSTGELFF. The CDR3 DNA reads as TGTGCCTTCGTCCGGACAGTTAGCACCGGGGAGCTGTTTTTT.